The source of this T cell receptor beta chain is a study of blood T cell repertoires in COVID-19. Trimming at V came to 3 bases and at J to 6 bases, leaving 8 bases not matched to a gene. Germline CDR1 and CDR2: SGHKS and YYEKEE (reference sequence). CDR3 size: 14 residues. Using immunoSEQ multiplex PCR, the repertoire was profiled, and TCRdb retains in-frame clones only, with some absent. The data contain around 380,000 clones, around 84% of them singletons. The rearrangement joins TRBV5-5 to TRBJ2-5, with 7 bases that match TRBD1. What was sequenced was peripheral blood. This TCR was recovered from a human donor with acute or convalescent COVID-19. The donor label of this sample is uncertain. DNA for the CDR3: TGTGCCAGCAGCTCCGGGACAGACGGGAAGACCCAGTACTTC. Residues: CASSSGTDGKTQYF.